This is a list of T cell receptor beta chains from one sample in a study of OX40 agonist ivuxolimab in advanced cancers. Here immunoSEQ multiplex PCR was the method, and the copy in TCRdb shows in-frame clones only, minus some. Of 85,000 to 120,000 clones in the sample, 90% are singletons; the top ten hold around 0.47%. Sequenced here: CD4+ or CD8+ T cells sorted from blood, sampled in a trial of the OX40 agonist ivuxolimab. Receptor source: an adult with an advanced solid tumor such as melanoma, head and neck, liver or kidney cancer. The CDR3 runs from the conserved cysteine through the conserved F or W. Fields, in order: V gene, D gene, clone size, J gene, CDR3 DNA, CDR3 protein. D genes are given only for firm matches. Rows may omit the clone size; those that give it use once, few, many or a size class.

>TRBV19|-|-|TRBJ1-1
TGTGCCAGTAGTATAATGGCAGCGTTGACAGAAGAAGCTTTCTTT
CASSIMAALTEEAFF
>TRBV19|-|-|TRBJ2-7
TGTGCCAGTAGTCAGATCGGTTACGAGCAGTACTTC
CASSQIGYEQYF
>TRBV30|-|-|TRBJ1-2
TGTGCCTGGAGTTCGATACTCTATGGCTACACCTTC
CAWSSILYGYTF
>TRBV4-1|-|-|TRBJ2-7
TGCGCCAGCAGCCAAGTTCCGGGACAAGGAGTATACGAGCAGTACTTC
CASSQVPGQGVYEQYF
>TRBV27|TRBD2|once|TRBJ2-1
TGTGCCAGCAGTTTAGGCGGGGGGGTCTACAATGAGCAGTTCTTC
CASSLGGGVYNEQFF
>TRBV28|-|-|TRBJ1-3
TGTGCCAGCTCCACAGGGAACTCTGGAAACACCATATATTTT
CASSTGNSGNTIYF
>TRBV14|-|-|TRBJ2-5
TGTGCCAGCAGCCGTAGGGGGACCCAGTACTTC
CASSRRGTQYF
>TRBV6-5|-|-|TRBJ2-3
TGTGCCAGCTACTCGCTTTCTCGCGGAGATACGCAGTATTTT
CASYSLSRGDTQYF
>TRBV30|-|once|TRBJ1-1
TGTGCCTGGAGTTCGGTGGGGTACACTGAAGCTTTCTTT
CAWSSVGYTEAFF
>TRBV20-1|-|-|TRBJ2-7
TGCAGTGCTAGCAGGGCGGACGAGCAGTACTTC
CSASRADEQYF
>TRBV5-1|-|-|TRBJ2-1
TGCGCCAGCAGCCTCGGGACACTGAATGAGCAGTTCTTC
CASSLGTLNEQFF
>TRBV6-1|-|-|TRBJ1-5
TGTGCCAGCAGGAGACAGATGTCGGGCAATCAGCCCCAGCATTTT
CASRRQMSGNQPQHF
>TRBV11-2|TRBD2|once|TRBJ2-3
TGTGCCAGCAGCTTCGGGACTAGCCAGTATTTT
CASSFGTSQYF
>TRBV7-6|TRBD1|once|TRBJ2-1
TGTGCCAGCAGCTTAGCCGACAGGGTTCTAGACAATGAGCAGTTCTTC
CASSLADRVLDNEQFF
>TRBV27|-|-|TRBJ1-2
TGTGCCAGCAGTCCCAGTGGGTTGGGGCCATATGGCTACACCTTC
CASSPSGLGPYGYTF
>TRBV28|-|-|TRBJ2-6
TGTGCCAGCAGTTACTACGGACAGTCCTCTGGGGCCAACGTCCTGACTTTC
CASSYYGQSSGANVLTF
>TRBV19|TRBD2|-|TRBJ2-3
TGTGCCAGTAGTTCCCCGCGCCAGCGGGGGGTCGATACGCAGTATTTT
CASSSPRQRGVDTQYF
>TRBV9|TRBD2|-|TRBJ2-5
TGTGCCAGCAAACCTTTCGCGGGGGGGCGAGAGACCCAGTACTTC
CASKPFAGGRETQYF
>TRBV6-6|-|-|TRBJ2-6
TGTGCCAGCAGGAGACAGCTCTCTGGGGCCAACGTCCTGACTTTC
CASRRQLSGANVLTF
>TRBV28|TRBD1|once|TRBJ1-5
TGTGCCAGCAACCCGGACAGGGCGGGAAATCAGCCCCAGCATTTT
CASNPDRAGNQPQHF
>TRBV13|TRBD1|-|TRBJ1-1
TGTGCCAGCAGCGATTCGACAGGGGTAGTGAACACTGAAGCTTTCTTT
CASSDSTGVVNTEAFF
>TRBV10-3|TRBD1|few|TRBJ2-3
TGTGCCATCAGTGAGTCTAGAGACAGGGGGACAGATACGCAGTATTTT
CAISESRDRGTDTQYF
>TRBV28|-|-|TRBJ1-2
TGTGCCTCAACCGGGGTTCTTAACTATGGCTACACCTTC
CASTGVLNYGYTF
>TRBV10-2|-|-|TRBJ2-6
TGCGCCAGCAGTGGACAGGCCTTCTCTGGGGCCAACGTCCTGACTTTC
CASSGQAFSGANVLTF
>TRBV30|-|-|TRBJ1-1
TGTGCCTTTACCCGGCAGCCCTCTGGGGGTGAAGCTTTCTTT
CAFTRQPSGGEAFF
>TRBV6-6|-|-|TRBJ1-1
TGTGCCAGCAGTGGCGCCGACAGGAAGAACACTGAAGCTTTCTTT
CASSGADRKNTEAFF
>TRBV7-8|TRBD1|-|TRBJ2-5
TGTGCCAGCAGCTTTAATCCCCTCGACCGGGACAGGGCCTTCGAGACCCAGTACTTC
CASSFNPLDRDRAFETQYF
>TRBV7-9|-|-|TRBJ1-2
TGTGCCAGCAGCTTAATGGGCAGCAGCTATGGCTACACCTTC
CASSLMGSSYGYTF
>TRBV30|-|-|TRBJ2-7
TGTGCCTGGAGTCGGGACATCAACATCGAGCAGTACTTC
CAWSRDINIEQYF
>TRBV29-1|TRBD1|-|TRBJ1-3
TGCAGCGTTGAAGGACAGGGGGGAAACACCATATATTTT
CSVEGQGGNTIYF
>TRBV10-3|-|-|TRBJ1-4
TGTGCCATCAGTGCCGGTCAAAAGGTGTTTTTT
CAISAGQKVFF
>TRBV7-2|TRBD2|-|TRBJ2-3
TGTGCCAGCAGCAGGGTAGCGGGGGGGCTGAGCACAGATACGCAGTATTTT
CASSRVAGGLSTDTQYF
>TRBV6-5|-|-|TRBJ2-7
TGTGCCAGCAGTTACTCGAGCGGTACCCCCTACGAGCAGTACTTC
CASSYSSGTPYEQYF
>TRBV2|-|-|TRBJ2-7
TGTGCCAGCAGTGATGGGGGATTTCTTACGATCTCCTACGAGCAGTACTTC
CASSDGGFLTISYEQYF
>TRBV29-1|-|few|TRBJ1-5
TGCAGCGTTGGGGACAGCAATCAGCCCCAGCATTTT
CSVGDSNQPQHF
>TRBV18|-|-|TRBJ2-1
TGTGCCAGCTCACCCGGACTGAACAATGAGCAGTTCTTC
CASSPGLNNEQFF
>TRBV9|-|-|TRBJ2-5
TGTGCCAGCAGCGTAACCAACCAAGAGACCCAGTACTTC
CASSVTNQETQYF
>TRBV7-9|-|-|TRBJ2-7
TGTGCCAGCAGCTCTCCCGGGATTCCGACCTACGAGCAGTACTTC
CASSSPGIPTYEQYF
>TRBV7-2|-|-|TRBJ2-5
TGTGCCAGCAGCTTAGAGGTGGGGGCCCGAGGAGAGACCCAGTACTTC
CASSLEVGARGETQYF
>TRBV9|TRBD1|-|TRBJ1-3
TGTGCCAGCAGCGCAGGGACAGGGCTTGGAAACACCATATATTTT
CASSAGTGLGNTIYF
>TRBV6-1|-|-|TRBJ1-1
TGTGCCAGCAGTGAGTACATATACGGACAGACGAACACTGAAGCTTTCTTT
CASSEYIYGQTNTEAFF
>TRBV6-1|-|-|TRBJ1-1
TGTGCCAGCAGCAAATTCGTGGGCTCTGAAGCTTTCTTT
CASSKFVGSEAFF